This T cell receptor beta chain comes out of a study of tumor-infiltrating lymphocytes in oesophageal squamous cell carcinoma. Judged by abundance, this clonotype is hyperexpanded (1% or more). TCRdb redid the calling of the PCR reads with MiXCR, one entry per CDR3 protein. In the table there are about 11,000 distinct CDR3 sequences, about 60% of which are singletons. Germline V lookup: CDR1 SGHTA, CDR2 FQGTGA. There are 16 residues in the CDR3. J lost 2 bases, V lost 2 bases, and 7 bases had no gene match. Sequencing used esophageal tumor tissue. The TCR was taken from a male donor with esophageal squamous cell carcinoma. The chain carries TRBV7-3 and TRBJ2-3; TRBD2 matches 7 bases. The DNA for the CDR3 is TGTGCCAGCAGCTTATGGGGCGGGAGCCTCACAGATACGCAGTATTTT. It yields the protein CASSLWGGSLTDTQYF.